Reported below is one TCR beta chain. Its antigen is undetermined. This CDR3 is 15 amino acids long. Looked up from germline, CDR1 is SEHNR and CDR2 is FQNEAQ (reference sequence). The V segment lost 10 bases and the J segment 3 bases; nucleotides outside the gene matches: 14. The sample is drawn from a study of T cells in Graves' hyperthyroidism and ophthalmopathy. General study results and limits: The blood repertoire included most of the expanded thyroid clonotypes above 0.001.

The diagnoses drew upon clinical symptoms, serum thyroxine and TRAb, thyroid ultrasound and orbital computed tomography. Researchers took RNA transcripts and amplified the TCR beta CDR3 regions from them. A first-round RT-PCR of the TCR CDR3 used the HTBI primer set. TCRdb ran MiXCR on the multiplex PCR reads and lists one entry per CDR3 protein. The data contain 600,000 to 800,000 distinct CDR3 sequences, under 45% of them singletons. Sequenced material: blood. The J gene is TRBJ2-7, the V gene TRBV7-9; 8 bases line up with TRBD1. This receptor was obtained from a woman aged 40 to 55 with Graves' hyperthyroidism. DNA for the CDR3: TGTGCCATCCCGCACGTACGGGACAGGAACTACGAGCAGTACTTC. Protein: CAIPHVRDRNYEQYF. Variable domain in full (rest from reference TRBV7-9 and TRBJ2-7): DTGVSQNPRHKITKRGQNVTFRCDPISEHNRLYWYRQTLGQGPEFLTYFQNEAQLEKSRLLSDRFSAERPKGSFSTLEIQRTEQGDSAMYLCAIPHVRDRNYEQYFGPGTRLTVT.